These 17 T cell receptor beta chains came from one sample sequenced in a study of regulatory T cells in long-lasting Graves disease. Arm-PCR of CDR3 regions and iRepertoire HTBI primers were the basis on which TCR beta libraries were built. TCRdb re-derived calls from the multiplex PCR reads in MiXCR, one entry per CDR3 protein. The repertoire holds nearly 350,000 distinct CDR3 sequences, 20% seen once, with less than 35% in the top ten. Time point reported: persistent/refractory GD, antithyroid drugs over 5 years with positive TRAb. Scientists built the TCR library using RNA that was extracted from PBMCs. The sequences come from peripheral blood mononuclear cells (PBMCs), collected when the disease was refractory, from a patient treated with antithyroid drugs. The source is a female donor with Graves disease.

This clonotype was seen only a few times. The rearrangement uses TRBV5-1 and TRBJ1-4, with D uncertain. The CDR3 spans 15 residues. Germline CDR1 SGHRS, CDR2 YFSETQ. Trimming took off 5 bases at V and 8 bases at J, with 19 bases between the two ends. The CDR3 DNA is TGCGCCAGCAGAACCCGGACGGCCTTAGGGGAAAAACTGTTTTTT. Residues: CASRTRTALGEKLFF.

This clonotype was seen at least ten times. The genes are TRBV6-5 and TRBJ1-5; D gene uncertain. V lost 2 bases and J 9 bases, leaving 11 bases between the germline ends. The CDR3 is 13 residues long. Germline lookup yields CDR1 MNHEY and CDR2 SVGAGI. CDR3 amino acids: CASSYVPYGPQHF. The CDR3 bases are TGTGCCAGCAGTTACGTCCCCTACGGGCCCCAGCATTTT.

The chain couples TRBV5-1 to TRBJ2-2, with no clear D. Between the trimmed V and J ends, which lost 1 base and 1 base, there was a span of 11 bases. Germline V lookup: CDR1 SGHRS, CDR2 YFSETQ. CDR3 length: 16 amino acids. The CDR3 loop reads CASSLMSAENTGELFF. In DNA, the CDR3 is TGCGCCAGCAGCTTGATGTCGGCCGAGAACACCGGGGAGCTGTTTTTT.

This sequence joins TRBV2 and TRBJ2-3; TRBD2 aligns across 9 bases. With 0 bases clipped from V and 4 bases from J, the junction kept 8 bases outside the gene matches. The CDR3 spans 17 residues. CDR1 SNHLY and CDR2 FYNNEI come from the germline V gene. The CDR3 here is CASSEAFRAGGSDTQYF. CDR3 bases: TGTGCCAGCAGTGAAGCATTCCGAGCGGGGGGTTCAGATACGCAGTATTTT.

This clonotype has ten or more counts. The genes are TRBV28 and TRBJ2-4; the D is unclear. CDR1 and CDR2 (germline): MDHEN, SYDVKM. Trimming took 1 base from V and 7 from J, leaving 11 bases between them. The CDR3 is 14 amino acids. CDR3 sequence (DNA): TGTGCCAGCAGTTTATCCGACCCGCCCAACATTCAGTACTTC. This gives the protein CASSLSDPPNIQYF.

The genes are TRBV30 and TRBJ2-7, with no clear D. The CDR3 has 13 amino acids. CDR1 GTSNPN and CDR2 SVGIG come from the germline V gene (reference sequence). V lost 0 bases and J 2 bases, leaving 8 bases between the germline ends. CDR3 amino acids: CAWSVVGTYEQYF. CDR3 nucleotide sequence: TGTGCCTGGAGTGTTGTCGGAACCTACGAGCAGTACTTC.

About this clonotype: Relative to the germline gene, one junction end is altered; a read error may explain this. The rearrangement joins TRBV5-6 to TRBJ2-5; D is perhaps TRBD1 or TRBD2 (5 bases each). Germline assignment: CDR1 SGHDT and CDR2 YYEEEE. This CDR3 has 13 amino acids. The CDR3 nucleotides are TGTGCCAGCAGCGGGGGACCCCAAGAGATCCAGTACTTC. Encoded protein: CASSGGPQEIQYF.

This chain connects TRBV20-1 to TRBJ1-5, with TRBD1 matching 7 bases. CDR1 is DFQATT, CDR2 SNEGSKA, per germline (reference sequence). The CDR3 totals 15 residues. V dropped 4 bases and J dropped 6; count of bases not matched to a gene: 12. CDR3 amino acids: CSAIPPTGRGQPQHF. Written as DNA, the CDR3 is TGCAGTGCTATCCCCCCGACAGGGCGCGGTCAGCCCCAGCATTTT.

Ten or more counts support this clonotype. The rearrangement joins TRBV15 to TRBJ2-7; D is unclear. The CDR3 runs to 14 residues. Germline values: CDR1 LNHNV, CDR2 YYDKDF (reference sequence). V lost 0 bases and J lost 6, with 12 bases in between. The CDR3 here is CATSRDIGRSEQYF. In DNA form, the CDR3 reads TGTGCCACCAGCAGAGATATAGGGCGAAGCGAGCAGTACTTC.

This clonotype has a single count. A single base separates this from a much larger clone, so it may be a read error. The chain recombines TRBV11-2 with TRBJ2-4, with TRBD2 matching over 9 bases. Judging by the DNA end, TRBJ2-5 fits better; the J call may be wrong. This CDR3 has 15 amino acids. The germline V gene has CDR1 SGHAT and CDR2 FQNNGV. Here the CDR3 DNA reads TGTGCCAGCAGCTTAGGCCGGCGGGAGGGCGGGACCCAGTACTTC. Encoded protein: CASSLGRREGGTQYF.

Points on this clonotype: A much larger clone differs from this one at a single base, so this may be a read error. The gene calls are TRBV28 and TRBJ2-2, with 7 nucleotides matching TRBD1. The CDR3 totals 13 residues. Germline CDR1 MDHEN, CDR2 SYDVKM. CDR3 sequence (DNA): TGTGCCAGCATCCAAGGGGGCACCGGGAAGCTGTTTTTT. As protein: CASIQGGTGKLFF. Full variable domain (missing parts from reference TRBV28 and TRBJ2-2): DVKVTQSSRYLVKRTGEKVFLECVQDMDHENMFWYRQDPGLGLRLIYFSYDVKMKEKGDIPEGYSVSREKKERFSLILESASTNQTSMYLCASIQGGTGKLFFGEGSRLTVL.

This clonotype was recorded a few times. The V and J genes are TRBV30 and TRBJ1-4; D is ambiguous. Germline CDR1 reads GTSNPN; CDR2 reads SVGIG (reference sequence). Trimming cost V 4 bases and J 6 bases, with 15 bases left between them. The CDR3 is 14 amino acids. CDR3 in amino acids: CAWNLGLRDEKLFF. Written as DNA, the CDR3 is TGTGCCTGGAACTTAGGCCTGCGGGATGAAAAACTGTTTTTT.

This chain links TRBV13 with TRBJ1-4; D perhaps matches TRBD1 (6 bases). The germline CDR1 and CDR2 sequences are PRHDT and FYEKMQ (reference sequence). This CDR3 contains 17 residues. The V end lost 0 bases, the J end lost 8 bases, and 19 bases lay between the germline ends. The CDR3 region is CASSLGSTGFADEKLFF. The CDR3 coding sequence is TGTGCCAGCAGCTTAGGTAGTACAGGGTTTGCGGACGAAAAACTGTTTTTT.

This clonotype was observed at least ten times. The chain joins TRBV20-1 to TRBJ2-4; 7 nucleotides line up with TRBD1. CDR1 and CDR2 (germline): DFQATT, SNEGSKA (reference sequence). With V trimmed by 2 bases and J by 7 bases, 8 bases remained unmatched. The CDR3 sequence is 14 residues long. The CDR3, as DNA: TGCAGTGCTAGACGGTTTCAAGGGGGCAACATTCAGTACTTC. This sequence encodes CSARRFQGGNIQYF.

This clonotype occurred many times. V and J are TRBV6-1 and TRBJ1-4; TRBD1 might be the D (5 bases). This CDR3 region has 15 residues. Trimming removed 5 bases at V and 8 bases at J, with 18 bases between. The germline gives CDR1 MNHNS, CDR2 SASEGT. This CDR3 reads CASSSGQVIEEKLFF. CDR3 nucleotides: TGTGCCAGCAGTAGCGGACAAGTCATAGAAGAAAAACTGTTTTTT.

The chain joins TRBV6-1 to TRBJ1-5; D possibly corresponds to TRBD1 (5 bases). V dropped 4 bases and J dropped 6 bases, with 13 bases sitting between them. Germline lookup yields CDR1 MNHNS and CDR2 SASEGT. There are 14 residues in the CDR3. The CDR3 sequence is CASSGGVGVQPQHF. CDR3 DNA sequence: TGTGCCAGCAGTGGGGGGGTCGGGGTTCAGCCCCAGCATTTT.

This clonotype was counted ten times or more. V gene TRBV2 combines with J gene TRBJ2-7, with D possibly matching TRBD1 (6 bases). The V end was cut by 3 bases, the J end by 4 bases, with 13 bases between. In germline, CDR1 is SNHLY, CDR2 FYNNEI. This CDR3 region has 14 residues. CDR3 in DNA: TGTGCCAGCAGTGATAGGCAGGGGTGGTACGAGCAGTACTTC. Amino acid sequence: CASSDRQGWYEQYF.